This T cell receptor (beta chain) was sequenced during a study of shared clonotypes between healthy human individuals (TCRdb year 2020). As for the study more broadly: The cohort comprised a couple of women and a few men aged 18 to 49 years. For each donor, CD4 naive and CD4 memory were each run on three plates, CD8 naive on two plates, and CD8 memory on one plate. To estimate repertoire size and how much clonotypes are shared between individuals, the study performed deep sequencing of blood TCR repertoires from five healthy adults. Different laboratories and diverse techniques were used to prepare libraries and sequence TCR repertoires, to increase sequencing depth and limit assay-specific biases. Per donor, leukapheresis produced somewhere between about 0.94 and 8.9 billion PBMCs.

The donors were healthy, HIV-negative adults with no recently reported acute infections or vaccinations. Only Caucasian adults living in Nashville, Tennessee, USA were represented among the donors. CD8 memory samples were composed of magnetically selected CD45RO+ cells combined with CCR7-negative CD45RA+ effector memory (TemRA) cells. Blood was collected by leukapheresis, and PBMCs were isolated by Ficoll-Histopaque density gradient centrifugation and then cryopreserved in liquid nitrogen vapor phase. Analytical flow cytometry was used to check the purity and quantity of each magnetically sorted T cell population. From each sorted fraction, genomic DNA was isolated and quantified by UV absorbance on a Nanodrop 2000c. As to this clone: Its antigen specificity is not known. Within one base of it there is no much larger clone, and no base qualities were kept.

CDR1 MNHEY and CDR2 SVGAGI are derived from the germline V gene. The CDR3, from cysteine to phenylalanine, totals 15 residues. Of all the DNA, just the CDR3 is kept, 45 bases in frame from base 1. V loses 6 bases at its end and J loses 1 base; junction bases beyond the gene matches: 6. Using the deep immunoSEQ assay, TCR CDR3 regions were amplified from genomic DNA by multiplex PCR. Extracted genomic DNA from each cell subset was distributed evenly across all wells of several immunoSEQ 96-well plates, and each plate was treated as a replicate. For sorted subsets, about 220 ng of genomic DNA, equivalent to 25,000 to 35,000 T cell genomes, went into each replicate PCR. The purified libraries were quantified using a Qubit 3.0 fluorometer, sized with a Bioanalyzer 2100, and then quantified again using the KAPA Library Quantification kit. Each immunoSEQ 96-well plate was sequenced on its own single-read 150-cycle Illumina NextSeq 550 flow cell. On the authors' methods: The immunoSEQ output contained only junctional sequences without quality scores, so filtering could not match that applied to full-length reads. To assign V/J genes and CDR3, sequences were annotated against IMGT germline references using PyIR, a Python wrapper for IgBLAST v1.9. Reads were removed for weak V/J assignments (E-value above 1e-6), missing CDR3, stop codons, out-of-frame junctions, or ambiguous translated residues. V3J clonotypes were defined by identical inferred V gene, J gene, and CDR3 amino acid sequence. Percentage overlap between repertoires was computed as shared unique clonotypes divided by the size of the smaller repertoire. Three approaches were used to assess repertoire richness: RTK rarefaction, the Chao1 estimator, and Recon v2.1 estimates of unobserved clonotypes. For all TCRbeta clonotypes obtained by the gDNA method from a handful of donors, generation probabilities were computed with OLGA. The clones in this table, taken by TCRdb from immuneACCESS, are in-frame only. Not every clone is retained; where verified, under half of the shortfall comes from an unresolved V gene, and the cause of the rest is unknown. That table supplies the V and J calls and clone size; D and trimming were determined from the DNA. This sample gives fewer than 850,000 clones in total; about 92% of them show up just once. The ten largest clones take up around a third of the sample.

Study-wide conclusions, independent of this receptor: Pairwise subsampling indicated that sequencing depth was expected to affect the degree of clonotype sharing among donors. The genetic and exposure-history diversity represented was limited by the small number of donors. Clonotypes shared by all four sorted-subset donors showed higher generation probabilities than non-shared clonotypes. Sampling was restricted to blood, and TCR repertoires in tissues likely differ from the TCR repertoires found in blood. Even with the large sequencing depth, rarefaction of the sorted-subset datasets indicated that sequencing was incomplete. Around 5.4% of naive CD4, 3.5% of naive CD8, roughly 2.4% of memory CD4, and 0.4% of memory CD8 clonotypes were shared across several donors. Larger estimated clonotype richness was generally found for naive subsets than for memory subsets.

This receptor chain uses TRBV6-5 and TRBJ1-5; 7 middle bases align to TRBD1. The material sequenced was memory CD8+ T cells from PBMCs. This sample's cell subset or site label indicates: CD45RO+ cells pooled with CCR7-negative TemRA cells. The clonotype originates from a man between 18 and 29 years old in good health. Some clones in this sample may be carry-over from other donors' samples. The CDR3 region has the sequence CASRARGQSNQPQHF. The DNA reads TGTGCCAGCAGGGCTAGGGGGCAGAGCAATCAGCCCCAGCATTTT.